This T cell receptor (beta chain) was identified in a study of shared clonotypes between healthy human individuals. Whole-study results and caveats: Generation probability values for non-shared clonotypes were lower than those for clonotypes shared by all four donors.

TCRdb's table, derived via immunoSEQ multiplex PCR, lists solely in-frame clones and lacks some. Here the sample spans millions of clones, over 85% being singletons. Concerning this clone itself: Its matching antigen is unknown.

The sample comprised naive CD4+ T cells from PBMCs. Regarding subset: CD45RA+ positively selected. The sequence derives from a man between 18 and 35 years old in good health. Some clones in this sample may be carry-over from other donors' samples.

The CDR3: CASSKPVNLNEQFF. The CDR3 nucleotides read TGTGCCAGCAGTAAACCGGTCAACTTAAATGAGCAGTTCTTC. The V gene is TRBV7-9, the J gene TRBJ2-1; no reliable D call. V shed 6 bases and J shed 7 bases, with 16 bases lying between them. Germline CDR1 is SEHNR and CDR2 is FQNEAQ (reference sequence). This CDR3 region has 14 residues. Filled out from reference TRBV7-9 and TRBJ2-1, the complete variable domain reads DTGVSQNPRHKITKRGQNVTFRCDPISEHNRLYWYRQTLGQGPEFLTYFQNEAQLEKSRLLSDRFSAERPKGSFSTLEIQRTEQGDSAMYLCASSKPVNLNEQFFGPGTRLTVL.